There are many counts of the clone carrying this T cell receptor beta chain. Its antigen remains unknown. The data were taken from a study of neurological immune-mediated disorders. Study-level findings and limits: The most TCR clonal expansion was seen in HTLV-1-associated myelopathy, whereas the least was seen in multiple sclerosis, below the level in healthy controls. Among expanded clones, no CDR3 amino acid sequences were shared across subjects, a pattern suggesting private repertoires in all groups.

V was cut by 0 bases and J by 7 bases, with 14 bases left in between. The CDR3 runs 15 residues. Germline-derived CDR1 and CDR2 are SGHRS and YFSETQ. The cDNA was generated by 5'RACE with 10-nucleotide random UMIs. The output of every sequencing run, over 160 million TCR-beta sequences, came from 15-18 subjects. From the 5' RACE reads, TCRdb called clonotypes with MiXCR, one entry per CDR3 protein. The data contain some 60,000 distinct CDR3 sequences, about 11% of them singletons. Time point defined: longitudinal time-point 1 (baseline). Specimen: PBMCs. The V call is TRBV5-1, the J call TRBJ1-5, with TRBD1 as a possible D gene (6 bases). The receptor comes from a male donor with HTLV-1-associated myelopathy (HAM/TSP). The CDR3 spells CASSLVGGADQPQHF. DNA for the CDR3: TGCGCCAGCAGCTTGGTAGGGGGGGCGGACCAGCCCCAGCATTTT. Together with reference TRBV5-1 and TRBJ1-5, the CDR3 gives the full variable domain: KAGVTQTPRYLIKTRGQQVTLSCSPISGHRSVSWYQQTPGQGLQFLFEYFSETQRNKGNFPGRFSGRQFSNSRSEMNVSTLELGDSALYLCASSLVGGADQPQHFGDGTRLSIL.